A selection of T cell receptor beta chains follows, all from one sample in a study of control samples from healthy donors and cancer patients. Assay used: immunoSEQ multiplex PCR; TCRdb lists only in-frame clones, some missing. This table holds about 180,000 clones, around 87% found once. The sample was blood. The source of these receptors is a woman aged 50 to 60 in good health. CDR3s leave out the opening cysteine and the closing phenylalanine or tryptophan.

CDR3	V	J
ATSDRDRGDSGANVLT	TRBV24-1	TRBJ2-6
SAMEEEKLF	TRBV20-1	TRBJ1-4
ASSLLGQGGTEAF	TRBV7-8	TRBJ1-1
ASSPMAGSGNTIY	TRBV27	TRBJ1-3
ASSSGQDYGYT	TRBV5-5	TRBJ1-2
ASSSHRSNQPQH	TRBV27	TRBJ1-5
ATKDRQNTEAF	TRBV6-6	TRBJ1-1
ASSIAQGWSNQPQH	TRBV19	TRBJ1-5
ASSPPLGQGSNEQF	TRBV18	TRBJ2-1
SVSGTPNQPQH	TRBV29-1	TRBJ1-5
ASSGDRGRFGYT	TRBV2	TRBJ1-2
ASSPQAGGLSGANVLT	TRBV7-3	TRBJ2-6
ASVKTESNTEAF	TRBV2	TRBJ1-1
SVEIYNEQF	TRBV29-1	TRBJ2-1
SASGVTPSEPQH	TRBV29-1	TRBJ1-5
ASSLVTGSGETQY	TRBV7-2	TRBJ2-5
ASSRMTYTNTGELF	TRBV27	TRBJ2-2